This T cell receptor beta chain was sequenced for a study of T cell changes during pregnancy in multiple sclerosis (dated by TCRdb to the late 2010s). Some background on the complete study: The study examined how the T cell repertoire changed over the course of pregnancy in women with multiple sclerosis.

The library was generated by the immunoSEQ multiplex PCR assay. TCRdb mirrors the immuneACCESS table, restricted to in-frame sequences. Some clones are absent from its copies; in checked studies, under half trace to an unresolved V gene, and the reason for the others is unknown. For this sample the table gives about 100,000 clones, of which 91% were detected only once. The ten largest clonotypes hold about 2.9% of the sample. As concerns this clone: It lacks a known antigen. Nothing much larger sits one base from this clone, and base qualities are not available.

From the cysteine up to the phenylalanine, the CDR3 has a length of 16 residues. Only the CDR3 DNA is retained, 48 bases long and in frame from the first base. Trimming leaves V shorter by 1 base and J shorter by 7 bases, with the junction holding 4 bases beyond the gene matches. Based on the germline V gene, the CDR1 and CDR2 sequences are LGHNA and YNFKEQ. The sequenced sample was peripheral blood, obtained in the second trimester of pregnancy. The TCR was taken from a female donor with multiple sclerosis, enrolled in a pregnancy study. This chain joins TRBV4-2 to TRBJ2-1, with TRBD2 identical over 13 junction bases. The CDR3 here reads CASSQAATSGRNEQFF. The bases are TGTGCCAGCAGCCAAGCGGCGACTAGCGGGAGGAATGAGCAGTTCTTC.